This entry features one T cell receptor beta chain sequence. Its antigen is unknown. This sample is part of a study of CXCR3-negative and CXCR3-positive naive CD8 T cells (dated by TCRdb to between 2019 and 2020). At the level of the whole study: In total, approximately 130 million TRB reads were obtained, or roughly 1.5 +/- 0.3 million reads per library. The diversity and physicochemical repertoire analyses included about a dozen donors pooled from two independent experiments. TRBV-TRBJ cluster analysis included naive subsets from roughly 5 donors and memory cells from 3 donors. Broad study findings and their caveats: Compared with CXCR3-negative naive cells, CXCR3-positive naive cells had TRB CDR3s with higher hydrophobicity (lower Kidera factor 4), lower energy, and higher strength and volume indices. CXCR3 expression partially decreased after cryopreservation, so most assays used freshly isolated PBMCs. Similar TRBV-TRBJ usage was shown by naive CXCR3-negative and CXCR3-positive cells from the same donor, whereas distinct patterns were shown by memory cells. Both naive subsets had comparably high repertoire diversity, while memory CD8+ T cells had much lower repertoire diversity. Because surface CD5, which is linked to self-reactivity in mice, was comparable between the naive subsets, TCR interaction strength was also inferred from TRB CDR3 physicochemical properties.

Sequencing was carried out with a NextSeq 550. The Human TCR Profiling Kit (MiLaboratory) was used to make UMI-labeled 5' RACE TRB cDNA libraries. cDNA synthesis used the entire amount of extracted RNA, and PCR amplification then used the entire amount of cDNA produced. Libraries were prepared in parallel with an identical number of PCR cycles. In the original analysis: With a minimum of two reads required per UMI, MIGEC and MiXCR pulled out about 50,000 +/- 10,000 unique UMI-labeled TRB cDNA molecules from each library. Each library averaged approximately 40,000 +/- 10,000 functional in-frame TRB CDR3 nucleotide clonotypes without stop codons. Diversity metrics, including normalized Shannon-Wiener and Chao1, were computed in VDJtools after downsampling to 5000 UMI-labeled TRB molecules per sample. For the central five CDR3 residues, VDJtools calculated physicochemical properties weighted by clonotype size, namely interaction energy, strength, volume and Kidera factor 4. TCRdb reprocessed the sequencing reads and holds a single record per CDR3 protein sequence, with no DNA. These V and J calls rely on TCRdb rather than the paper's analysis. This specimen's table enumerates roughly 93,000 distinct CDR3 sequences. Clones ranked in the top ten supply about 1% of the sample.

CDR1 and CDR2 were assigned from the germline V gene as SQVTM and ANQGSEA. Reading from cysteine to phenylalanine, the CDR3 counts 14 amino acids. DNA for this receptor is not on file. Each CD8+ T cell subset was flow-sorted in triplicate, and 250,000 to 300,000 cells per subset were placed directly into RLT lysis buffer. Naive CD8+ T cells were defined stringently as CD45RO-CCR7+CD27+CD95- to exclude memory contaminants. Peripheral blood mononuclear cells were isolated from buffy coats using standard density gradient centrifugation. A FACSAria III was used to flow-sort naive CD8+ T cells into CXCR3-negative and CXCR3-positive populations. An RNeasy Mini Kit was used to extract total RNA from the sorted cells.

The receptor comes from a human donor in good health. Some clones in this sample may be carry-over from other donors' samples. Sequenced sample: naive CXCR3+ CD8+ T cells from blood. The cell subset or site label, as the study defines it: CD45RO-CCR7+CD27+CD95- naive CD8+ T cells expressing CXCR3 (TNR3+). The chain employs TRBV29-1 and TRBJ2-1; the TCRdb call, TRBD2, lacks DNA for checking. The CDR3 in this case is CSVEGTSGSNEQFF.